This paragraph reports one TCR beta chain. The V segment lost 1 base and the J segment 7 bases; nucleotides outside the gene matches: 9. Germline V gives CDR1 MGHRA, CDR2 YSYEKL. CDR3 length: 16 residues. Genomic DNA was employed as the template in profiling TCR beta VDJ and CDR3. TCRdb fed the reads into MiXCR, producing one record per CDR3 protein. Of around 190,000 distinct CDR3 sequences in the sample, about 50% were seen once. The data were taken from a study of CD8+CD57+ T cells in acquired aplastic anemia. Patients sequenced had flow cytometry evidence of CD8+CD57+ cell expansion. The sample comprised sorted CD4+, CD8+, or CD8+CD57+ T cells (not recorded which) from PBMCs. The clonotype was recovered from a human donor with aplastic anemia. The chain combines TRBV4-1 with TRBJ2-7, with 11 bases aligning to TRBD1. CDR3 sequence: CASSQGPGQGAREQYF. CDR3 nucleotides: TGCGCCAGCAGCCAAGGCCCAGGACAGGGGGCGAGGGAGCAGTACTTC.